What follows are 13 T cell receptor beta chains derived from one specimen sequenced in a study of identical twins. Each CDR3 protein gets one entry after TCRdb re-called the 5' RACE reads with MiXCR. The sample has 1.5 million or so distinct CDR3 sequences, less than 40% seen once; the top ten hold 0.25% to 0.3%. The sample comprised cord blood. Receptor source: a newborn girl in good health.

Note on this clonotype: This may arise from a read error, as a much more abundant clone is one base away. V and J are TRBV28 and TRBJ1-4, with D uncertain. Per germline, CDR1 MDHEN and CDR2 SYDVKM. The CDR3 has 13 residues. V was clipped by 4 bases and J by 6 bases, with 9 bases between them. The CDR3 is CASSSQPDEKLFF. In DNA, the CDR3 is TGTGCCAGCAGTTCCCAACCCGATGAAAAACTGTTTTTT. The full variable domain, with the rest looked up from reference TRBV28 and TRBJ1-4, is DVKVTQSSRYLVKRTGEKVFLECVQDMDHENMFWYRQDPGLGLRLIYFSYDVKMKEKGDIPEGYSVSREKKERFSLILESASTNQTSMYLCASSSQPDEKLFFGSGTQLSVL.

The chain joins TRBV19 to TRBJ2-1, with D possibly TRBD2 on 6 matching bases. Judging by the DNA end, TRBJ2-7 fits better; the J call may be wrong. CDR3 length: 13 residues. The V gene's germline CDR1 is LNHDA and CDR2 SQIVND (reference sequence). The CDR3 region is CASSTGLYNEQYF. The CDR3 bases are TGTGCCAGTAGCACGGGACTCTACAATGAGCAGTACTTC.

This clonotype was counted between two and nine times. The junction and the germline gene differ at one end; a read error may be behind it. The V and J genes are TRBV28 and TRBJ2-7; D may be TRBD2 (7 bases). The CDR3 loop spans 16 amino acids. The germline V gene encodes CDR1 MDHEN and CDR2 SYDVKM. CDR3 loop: CASSFTLGGGSDEQYF. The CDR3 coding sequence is TGTGCCAGCAGTTTTACGCTAGGGGGGGGCTCCGACGAGCAGTACTTC.

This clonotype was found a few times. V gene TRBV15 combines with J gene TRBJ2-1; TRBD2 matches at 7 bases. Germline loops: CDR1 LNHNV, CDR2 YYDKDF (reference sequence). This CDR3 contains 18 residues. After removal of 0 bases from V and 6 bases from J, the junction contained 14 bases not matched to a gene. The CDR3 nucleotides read TGTGCCACCAGCAGAGAAAGACACTCGGTTTTAGCGGGCAATGAGCAGTTCTTC. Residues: CATSRERHSVLAGNEQFF. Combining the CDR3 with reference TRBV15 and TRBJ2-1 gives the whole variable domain DAMVIQNPRYQVTQFGKPVTLSCSQTLNHNVMYWYQQKSSQAPKLLFHYYDKDFNNEADTPDNFQSRRPNTSFCFLDIRSPGLGDTAMYLCATSRERHSVLAGNEQFFGPGTRLTVL.

The CDR3 loop reads CASSTKQLRDYGYTF. The DNA for the CDR3 is TGTGCCAGCAGCACTAAACAGTTACGGGACTATGGCTACACCTTC. This sequence joins TRBV7-9 and TRBJ1-2; D ambiguous. The V end lost 5 bases, the J end lost 3 bases, and 16 bases lay between the germline ends. This CDR3 has 15 residues. Germline CDR1 and CDR2: SEHNR and FQNEAQ (reference sequence).

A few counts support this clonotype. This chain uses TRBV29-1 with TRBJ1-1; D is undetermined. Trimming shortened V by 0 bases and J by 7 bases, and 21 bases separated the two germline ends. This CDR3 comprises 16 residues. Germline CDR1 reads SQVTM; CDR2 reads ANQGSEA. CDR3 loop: CSVEDLTVDWAVEAFF. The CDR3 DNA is TGCAGCGTTGAAGATCTTACGGTGGATTGGGCAGTTGAAGCTTTCTTT.

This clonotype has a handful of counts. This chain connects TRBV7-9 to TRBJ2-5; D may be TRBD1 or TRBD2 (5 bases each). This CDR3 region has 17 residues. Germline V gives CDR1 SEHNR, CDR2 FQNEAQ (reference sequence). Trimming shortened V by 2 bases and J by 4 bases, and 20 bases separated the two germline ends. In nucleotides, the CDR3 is TGTGCCAGCAGCTTATTGCCGGCCGGGGCTAAAGGAGAGACCCAGTACTTC. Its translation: CASSLLPAGAKGETQYF.

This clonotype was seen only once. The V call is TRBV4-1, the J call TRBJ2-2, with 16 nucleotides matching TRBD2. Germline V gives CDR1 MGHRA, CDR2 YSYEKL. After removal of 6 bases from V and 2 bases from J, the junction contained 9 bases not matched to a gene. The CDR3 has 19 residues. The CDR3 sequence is CASRLFGTSGRVNTGELFF. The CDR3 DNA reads TGCGCCAGCAGACTCTTCGGGACTAGCGGGAGGGTTAACACCGGGGAGCTGTTTTTT.

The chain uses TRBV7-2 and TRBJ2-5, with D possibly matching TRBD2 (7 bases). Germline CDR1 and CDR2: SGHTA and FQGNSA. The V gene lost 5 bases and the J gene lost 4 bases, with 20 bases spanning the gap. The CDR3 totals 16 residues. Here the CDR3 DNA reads TGTGCCAGCAGCAGGGGGGGCAGGGTCTTTGGAGAGACCCAGTACTTC. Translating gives CASSRGGRVFGETQYF.

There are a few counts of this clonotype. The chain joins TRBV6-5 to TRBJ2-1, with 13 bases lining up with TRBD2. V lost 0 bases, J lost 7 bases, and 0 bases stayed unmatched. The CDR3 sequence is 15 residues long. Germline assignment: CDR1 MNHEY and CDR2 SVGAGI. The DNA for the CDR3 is TGTGCCAGCAGTTACTCGGGACTAGCGGGAAATGAGCAGTTCTTC. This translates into CASSYSGLAGNEQFF.

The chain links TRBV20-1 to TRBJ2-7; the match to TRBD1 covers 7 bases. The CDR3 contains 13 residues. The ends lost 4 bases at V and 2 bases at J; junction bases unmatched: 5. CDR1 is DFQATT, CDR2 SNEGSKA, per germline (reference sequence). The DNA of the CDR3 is TGCAGTGCTACCCAGGACAGGACCTACGAGCAGTACTTC. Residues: CSATQDRTYEQYF.

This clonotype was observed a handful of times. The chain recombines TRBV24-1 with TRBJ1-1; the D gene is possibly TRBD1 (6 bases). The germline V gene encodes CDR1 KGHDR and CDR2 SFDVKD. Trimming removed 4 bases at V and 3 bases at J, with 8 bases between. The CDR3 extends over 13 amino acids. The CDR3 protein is CATSEGGDTEAFF. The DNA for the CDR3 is TGTGCCACCAGTGAAGGGGGAGACACTGAAGCTTTCTTT.

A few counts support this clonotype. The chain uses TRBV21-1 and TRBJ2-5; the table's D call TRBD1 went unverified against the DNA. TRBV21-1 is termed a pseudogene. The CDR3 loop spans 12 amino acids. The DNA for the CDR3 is TGTGCCAGCTTCAGGGGAAGAGAGACCCAGTACTTC. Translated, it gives CASFRGRETQYF.